Here is one T cell receptor (beta chain) with its context. The sample is drawn from a study of T cells after yellow fever vaccination. The germline CDR1 and CDR2 sequences are DFQATT and SNEGSKA (reference sequence). The ends lost 3 bases at V and 4 bases at J; junction bases unmatched: 11. CDR3 length: 15 residues. TCRdb called the 5' RACE reads again in MiXCR, with one record for every CDR3 protein. Among hundreds of thousands of distinct CDR3 sequences listed, 5.2% were seen once. The sample consisted of CD4+ T cells sorted from PBMCs, taken on the day of the yellow fever booster vaccination. The origin of this receptor is a man aged 18 to 29 who received the YFV17D yellow fever vaccine. V usage is TRBV20-1 and J usage is TRBJ2-5; TRBD2 aligns across 7 bases. The CDR3: CSASDWEGPRETQYF. The CDR3 bases are TGCAGTGCTAGTGACTGGGAGGGTCCCCGAGAGACCCAGTACTTC.